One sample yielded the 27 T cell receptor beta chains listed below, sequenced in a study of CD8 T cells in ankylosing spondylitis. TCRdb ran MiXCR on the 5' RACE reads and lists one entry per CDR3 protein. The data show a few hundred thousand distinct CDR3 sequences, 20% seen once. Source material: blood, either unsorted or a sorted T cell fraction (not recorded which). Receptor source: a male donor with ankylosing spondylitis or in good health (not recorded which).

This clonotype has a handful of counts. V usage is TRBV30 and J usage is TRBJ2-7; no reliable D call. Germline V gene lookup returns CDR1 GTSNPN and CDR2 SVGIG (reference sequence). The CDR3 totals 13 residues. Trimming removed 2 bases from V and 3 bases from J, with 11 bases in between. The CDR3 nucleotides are TGTGCCTGGAGTATCGATCAGAGCTACGAGCAGTACTTC. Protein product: CAWSIDQSYEQYF.

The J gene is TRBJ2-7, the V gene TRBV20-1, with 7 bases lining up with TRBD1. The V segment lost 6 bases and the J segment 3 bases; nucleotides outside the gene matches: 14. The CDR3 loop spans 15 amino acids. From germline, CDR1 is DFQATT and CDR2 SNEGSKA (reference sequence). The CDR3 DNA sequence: TGCAGTGCGCGGTCCGGGGCAGGGGGATTCTACGAGCAGTACTTC. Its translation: CSARSGAGGFYEQYF.

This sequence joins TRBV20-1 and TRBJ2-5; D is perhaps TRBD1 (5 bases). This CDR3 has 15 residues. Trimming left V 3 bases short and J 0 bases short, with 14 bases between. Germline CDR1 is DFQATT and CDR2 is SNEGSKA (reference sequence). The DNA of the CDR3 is TGCAGTGCTAGTAACGGACAATTGTACCAAGAGACCCAGTACTTC. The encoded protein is CSASNGQLYQETQYF.

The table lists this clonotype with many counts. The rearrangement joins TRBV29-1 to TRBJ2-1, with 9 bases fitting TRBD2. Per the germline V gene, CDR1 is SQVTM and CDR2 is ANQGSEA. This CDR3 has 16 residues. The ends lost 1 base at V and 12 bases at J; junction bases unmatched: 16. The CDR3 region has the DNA TGCAGCGTTGAAGGGGCTACTAGCGGGTTCCGATTGGGGCAGTTCTTC. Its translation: CSVEGATSGFRLGQFF.

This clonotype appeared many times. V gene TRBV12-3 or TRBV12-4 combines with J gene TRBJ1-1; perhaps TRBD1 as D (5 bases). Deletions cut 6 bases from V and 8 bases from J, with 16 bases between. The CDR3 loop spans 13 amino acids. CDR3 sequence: CASSSSAGGEAFF. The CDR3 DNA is TGTGCCAGCAGCTCCTCCGCGGGGGGAGAAGCTTTCTTT.

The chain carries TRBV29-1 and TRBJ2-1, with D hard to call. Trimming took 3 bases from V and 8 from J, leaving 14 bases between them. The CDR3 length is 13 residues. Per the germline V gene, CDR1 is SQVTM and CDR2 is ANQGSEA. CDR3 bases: TGCAGCGTTGATTCGTCTAGTGTCGATGAGCAGTTCTTC. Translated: CSVDSSSVDEQFF.

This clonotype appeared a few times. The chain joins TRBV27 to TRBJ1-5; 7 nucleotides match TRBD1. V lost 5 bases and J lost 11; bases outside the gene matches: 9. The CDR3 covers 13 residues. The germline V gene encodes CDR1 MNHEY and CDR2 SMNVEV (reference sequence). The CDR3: CASSPTGVRTQHF. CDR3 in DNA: TGTGCCAGCAGTCCAACAGGGGTTCGGACCCAGCATTTT.

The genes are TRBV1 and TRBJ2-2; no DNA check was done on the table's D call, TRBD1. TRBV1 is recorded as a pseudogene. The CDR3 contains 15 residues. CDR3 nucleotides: TGCACCAGCAGCGAGGACAAGGGGTACACCGGGGAGCTGTTTTTT. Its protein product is CTSSEDKGYTGELFF.

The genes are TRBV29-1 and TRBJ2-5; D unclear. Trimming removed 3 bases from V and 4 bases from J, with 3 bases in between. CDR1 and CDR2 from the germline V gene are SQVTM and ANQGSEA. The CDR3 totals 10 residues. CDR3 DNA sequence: TGCAGCGTTGACCGAGAGACCCAGTACTTC. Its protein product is CSVDRETQYF. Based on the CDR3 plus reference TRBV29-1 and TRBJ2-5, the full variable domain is SAVISQKPSRDICQRGTSLTIQCQVDSQVTMMFWYRQQPGQSLTLIATANQGSEATYESGFVIDKFPISRPNLTFSTLTVSNMSPEDSSIYLCSVDRETQYFGPGTRLLVL.

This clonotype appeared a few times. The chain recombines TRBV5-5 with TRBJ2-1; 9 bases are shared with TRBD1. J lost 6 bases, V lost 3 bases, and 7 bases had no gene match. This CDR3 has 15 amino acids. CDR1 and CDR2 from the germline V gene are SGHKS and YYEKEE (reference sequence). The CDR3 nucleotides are TGTGCCAGCAGCTCACCGGGACAGGGCAGCAATGAGCAGTTCTTC. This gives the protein CASSSPGQGSNEQFF.

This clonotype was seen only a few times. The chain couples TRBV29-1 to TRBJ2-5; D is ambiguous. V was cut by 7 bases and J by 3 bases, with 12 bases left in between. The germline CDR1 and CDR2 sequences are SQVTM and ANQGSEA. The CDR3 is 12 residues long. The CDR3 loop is CSAKESEETQYF. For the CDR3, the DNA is TGCAGCGCCAAGGAATCAGAAGAGACCCAGTACTTC.

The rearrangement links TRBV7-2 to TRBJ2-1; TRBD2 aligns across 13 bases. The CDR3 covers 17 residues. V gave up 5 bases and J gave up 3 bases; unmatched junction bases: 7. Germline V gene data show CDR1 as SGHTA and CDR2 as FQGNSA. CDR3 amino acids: CASSHPLAGGDYNEQFF. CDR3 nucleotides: TGTGCCAGCAGCCACCCACTAGCGGGGGGGGACTACAATGAGCAGTTCTTC.

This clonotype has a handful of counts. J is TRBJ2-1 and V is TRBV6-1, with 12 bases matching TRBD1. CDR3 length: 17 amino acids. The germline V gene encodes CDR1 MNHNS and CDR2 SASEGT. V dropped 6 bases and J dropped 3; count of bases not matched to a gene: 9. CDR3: CASSNRDRGLLYNEQFF. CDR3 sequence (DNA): TGTGCCAGCAGCAACCGGGACAGGGGGCTGCTCTACAATGAGCAGTTCTTC.

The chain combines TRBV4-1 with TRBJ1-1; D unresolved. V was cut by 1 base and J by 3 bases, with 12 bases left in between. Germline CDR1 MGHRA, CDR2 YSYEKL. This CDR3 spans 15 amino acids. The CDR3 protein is CASSQVPGMDTEAFF. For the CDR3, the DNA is TGCGCCAGCAGCCAAGTCCCAGGAATGGACACTGAAGCTTTCTTT.

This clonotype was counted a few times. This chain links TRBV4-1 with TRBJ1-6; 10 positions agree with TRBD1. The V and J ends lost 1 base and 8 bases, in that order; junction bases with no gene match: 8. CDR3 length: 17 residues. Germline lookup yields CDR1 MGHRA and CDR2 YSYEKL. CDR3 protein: CASSQAGTGVLHSPLHF. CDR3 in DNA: TGCGCCAGCAGCCAAGCCGGGACAGGGGTCTTGCATTCACCCCTCCACTTT.

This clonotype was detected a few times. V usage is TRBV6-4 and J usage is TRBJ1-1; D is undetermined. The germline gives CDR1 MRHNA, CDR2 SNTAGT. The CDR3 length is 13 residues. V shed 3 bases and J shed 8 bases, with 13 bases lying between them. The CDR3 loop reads CASSESAGTEAFF. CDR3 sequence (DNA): TGTGCCAGCAGTGAGTCGGCCGGCACCGAAGCTTTCTTT.

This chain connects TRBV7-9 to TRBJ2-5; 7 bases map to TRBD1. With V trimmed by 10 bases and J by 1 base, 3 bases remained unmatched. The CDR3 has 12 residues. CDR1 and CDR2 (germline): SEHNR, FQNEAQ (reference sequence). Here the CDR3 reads CATRTGQETQYF. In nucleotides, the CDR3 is TGTGCCACCCGGACAGGCCAAGAGACCCAGTACTTC.

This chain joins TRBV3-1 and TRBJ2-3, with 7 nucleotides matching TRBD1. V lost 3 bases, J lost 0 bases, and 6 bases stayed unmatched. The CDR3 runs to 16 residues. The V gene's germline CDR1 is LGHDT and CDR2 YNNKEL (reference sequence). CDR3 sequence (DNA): TGTGCCAGCAGCCATCCGGGACAGTCTAGCACAGATACGCAGTATTTT. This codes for CASSHPGQSSTDTQYF.

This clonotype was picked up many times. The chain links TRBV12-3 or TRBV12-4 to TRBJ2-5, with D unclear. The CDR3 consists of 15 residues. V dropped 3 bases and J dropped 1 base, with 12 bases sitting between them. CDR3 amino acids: CASSFYGRSQETQYF. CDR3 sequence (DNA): TGTGCCAGCAGTTTCTATGGCAGGTCCCAAGAGACCCAGTACTTC.

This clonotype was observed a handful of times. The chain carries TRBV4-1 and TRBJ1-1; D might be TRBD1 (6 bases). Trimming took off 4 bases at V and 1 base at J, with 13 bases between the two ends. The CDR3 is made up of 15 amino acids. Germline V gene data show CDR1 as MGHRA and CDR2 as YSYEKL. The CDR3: CASSPREGGNTEAFF. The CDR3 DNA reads TGCGCCAGCAGCCCCCGGGAAGGGGGGAACACTGAAGCTTTCTTT.

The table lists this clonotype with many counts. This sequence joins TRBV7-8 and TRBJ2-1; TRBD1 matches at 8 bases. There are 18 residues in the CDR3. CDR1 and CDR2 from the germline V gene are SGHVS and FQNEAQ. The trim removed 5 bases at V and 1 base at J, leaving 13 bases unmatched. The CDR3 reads CASSDGPTGVDSYNEQFF. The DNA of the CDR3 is TGTGCCAGCAGCGACGGACCGACAGGGGTCGATTCCTACAATGAGCAGTTCTTC. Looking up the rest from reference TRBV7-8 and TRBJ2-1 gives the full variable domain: GAGVSQSPRYKVAKRGQDVALRCDPISGHVSLFWYQQALGQGPEFLTYFQNEAQLDKSGLPSDRFFAERPEGSVSTLKIQRTQQEDSAVYLCASSDGPTGVDSYNEQFFGPGTRLTVL.

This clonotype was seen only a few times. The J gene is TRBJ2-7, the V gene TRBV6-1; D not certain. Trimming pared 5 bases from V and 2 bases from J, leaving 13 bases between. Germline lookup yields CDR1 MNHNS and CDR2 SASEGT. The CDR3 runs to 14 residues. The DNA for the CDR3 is TGTGCCAGCAGTCAGGCCCTAAAAGCCTACGAGCAGTACTTC. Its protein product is CASSQALKAYEQYF.

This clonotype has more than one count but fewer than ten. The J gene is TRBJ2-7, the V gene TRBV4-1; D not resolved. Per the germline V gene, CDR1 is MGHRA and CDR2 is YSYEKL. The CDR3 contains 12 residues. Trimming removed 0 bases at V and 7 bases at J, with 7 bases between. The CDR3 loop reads CASSQDVGEQYF. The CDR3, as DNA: TGCGCCAGCAGCCAAGATGTGGGAGAGCAGTACTTC.

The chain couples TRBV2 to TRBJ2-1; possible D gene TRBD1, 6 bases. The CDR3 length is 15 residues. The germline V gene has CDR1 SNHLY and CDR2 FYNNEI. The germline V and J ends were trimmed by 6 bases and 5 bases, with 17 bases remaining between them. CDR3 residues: CASRASTGIHNEQFF. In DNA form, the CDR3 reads TGTGCCAGCAGAGCATCAACAGGGATCCACAATGAGCAGTTCTTC.

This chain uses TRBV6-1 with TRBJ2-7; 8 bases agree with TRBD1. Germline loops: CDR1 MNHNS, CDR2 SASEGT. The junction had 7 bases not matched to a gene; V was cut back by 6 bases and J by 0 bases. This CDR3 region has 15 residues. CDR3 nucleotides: TGTGCCAGCAGACCATGGACAGGGCTCTCCTACGAGCAGTACTTC. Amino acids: CASRPWTGLSYEQYF.

CDR3 sequence reads: CASSQGQGKGPYNEQFF. The CDR3 region has the DNA TGTGCCAGCAGCCAAGGTCAGGGAAAGGGGCCCTACAATGAGCAGTTCTTC. The J gene is TRBJ2-1, the V gene TRBV3-1; maybe TRBD1 (5 bases). The V end was cut by 1 base, the J end by 2 bases, with 15 bases between. Germline CDR1 reads LGHDT; CDR2 reads YNNKEL (reference sequence). The CDR3 runs to 17 residues.

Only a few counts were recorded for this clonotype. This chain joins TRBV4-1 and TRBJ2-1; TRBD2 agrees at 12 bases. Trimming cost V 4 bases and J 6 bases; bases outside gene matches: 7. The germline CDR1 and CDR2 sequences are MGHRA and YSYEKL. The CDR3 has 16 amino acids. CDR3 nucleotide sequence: TGCGCCAGCAGCCCGACTAGCGGGGGAATCCTCAATGAGCAGTTCTTC. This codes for CASSPTSGGILNEQFF.